The next 4 T cell receptor beta chains were all read from a single sample in a study of identical twins. Each CDR3 protein gets one entry after TCRdb re-called the 5' RACE reads with MiXCR. The table lists under 1 million distinct CDR3 sequences, about 12% of them singletons. These data were also reused for a study on yellow fever vaccine responses in identical twins.

The sequencing sample was made of PBMCs. The receptor set was obtained from a young woman in good health.

The sample holds a few counts of this clonotype. This rearrangement joins TRBV12-3 or TRBV12-4 to TRBJ1-1; weak D call: TRBD1 (5 bases). V lost 7 bases and J 4 bases, leaving 19 bases between the germline ends. The CDR3 length is 15 residues. The CDR3 sequence is CASIREIGSTTEAFF. The CDR3 coding sequence is TGTGCCAGCATCAGGGAAATTGGGAGTACCACTGAAGCTTTCTTT.

This clonotype showed up just a few times. The chain couples TRBV20-1 to TRBJ2-7; 7 bases map to TRBD1. Germline CDR1 DFQATT, CDR2 SNEGSKA (reference sequence). This CDR3 contains 15 residues. J gave up 3 bases and V 1 base, and 9 bases lay outside the gene matches. The CDR3 here is CSARVGDSAHYEQYF. The CDR3 DNA reads as TGCAGTGCTAGAGTCGGGGACAGTGCCCACTACGAGCAGTACTTC.

This clonotype was counted only a few times. The chain recombines TRBV5-5 with TRBJ2-2; 10 nucleotides match TRBD1. V gave up 1 base and J gave up 5 bases; unmatched junction bases: 5. Germline V gives CDR1 SGHKS, CDR2 YYEKEE (reference sequence). There are 16 residues in the CDR3. CDR3 in amino acids: CASSLTGTGVTGELFF. The CDR3 nucleotides read TGTGCCAGCAGCTTGACCGGGACAGGGGTAACCGGGGAGCTGTTTTTT.

The chain recombines TRBV2 with TRBJ2-1; 8 nucleotides line up with TRBD2. This CDR3 is 14 amino acids long. CDR1 is SNHLY, CDR2 FYNNEI, per germline. The ends lost 8 bases at V and 10 bases at J; junction bases unmatched: 13. CDR3 DNA sequence: TGTGCCAGCCAGATCGCACTAGCGGACGAAGAGCAGTTCTTC. This translates into CASQIALADEEQFF.